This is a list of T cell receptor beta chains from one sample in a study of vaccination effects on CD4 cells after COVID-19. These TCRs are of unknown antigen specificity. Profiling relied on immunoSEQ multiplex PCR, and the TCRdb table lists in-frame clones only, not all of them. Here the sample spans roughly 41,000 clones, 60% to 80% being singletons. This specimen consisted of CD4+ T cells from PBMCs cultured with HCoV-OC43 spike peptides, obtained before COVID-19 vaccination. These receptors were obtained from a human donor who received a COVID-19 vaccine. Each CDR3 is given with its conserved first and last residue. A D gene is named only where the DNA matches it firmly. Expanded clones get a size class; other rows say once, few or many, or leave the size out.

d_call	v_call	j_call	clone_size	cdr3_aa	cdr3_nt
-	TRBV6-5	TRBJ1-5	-	CASSRAGSNQPQHF	TGTGCCAGCAGTAGGGCAGGGTCCAATCAGCCCCAGCATTTT
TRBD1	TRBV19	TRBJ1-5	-	CASSTTGQTQPQHF	TGTGCCAGTAGTACGACAGGGCAGACTCAGCCCCAGCATTTT
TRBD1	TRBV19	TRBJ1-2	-	CASSIKWDRADYGYTF	TGTGCCAGTAGTATAAAGTGGGACAGGGCAGACTATGGCTACACCTTC
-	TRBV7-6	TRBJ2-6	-	CASSSFPQGKANVLTF	TGTGCCAGCAGCTCTTTCCCACAGGGAAAGGCCAACGTCCTGACTTTC
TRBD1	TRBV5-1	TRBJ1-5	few	CASSQGQPNQPQHF	TGCGCCAGCAGCCAGGGACAGCCTAATCAGCCCCAGCATTTT
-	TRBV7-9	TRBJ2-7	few	CASSLGLSSYEQYF	TGTGCCAGCAGCTTAGGACTTAGCTCCTACGAGCAGTACTTC
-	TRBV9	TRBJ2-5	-	CASSPRQYRVSGSRETQYF	TGTGCCAGCAGCCCCCGTCAGTACAGGGTATCCGGATCAAGGGAGACCCAGTACTTC
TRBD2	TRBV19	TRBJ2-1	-	CASSITSGAYNEQFF	TGTGCCAGTAGTATAACTAGCGGGGCGTACAATGAGCAGTTCTTC
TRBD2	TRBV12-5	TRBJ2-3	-	CASGPLAGHTDTQYF	TGTGCTAGTGGTCCCTTAGCGGGGCACACAGATACGCAGTATTTT
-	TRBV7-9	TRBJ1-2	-	CASSLAEGGYTF	TGTGCCAGCAGCTTAGCGGAAGGTGGCTACACCTTC
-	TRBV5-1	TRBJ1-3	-	CASSLDQGSGNTIYF	TGCGCCAGCAGCTTGGATCAGGGCTCTGGAAACACCATATATTTT
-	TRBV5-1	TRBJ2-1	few	CASSLPARLDYNEQFF	TGCGCCAGCAGCTTGCCCGCCAGGCTAGACTACAATGAGCAGTTCTTC
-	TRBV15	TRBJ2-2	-	CATSSRKGNTGELFF	TGTGCCACCAGCAGTCGTAAGGGAAACACCGGGGAGCTGTTTTTT
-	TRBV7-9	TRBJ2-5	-	CASSLGAGIQETQYF	TGTGCCAGCAGCTTAGGGGCGGGGATCCAAGAGACCCAGTACTTC
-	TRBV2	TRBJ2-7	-	CASVEDYRLEQYF	TGTGCCAGCGTCGAGGACTACCGACTAGAGCAGTACTTC
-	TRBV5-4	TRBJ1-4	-	CASSLKGSTNEKLFF	TGTGCCAGCAGCTTGAAAGGGTCAACTAATGAAAAACTGTTTTTT
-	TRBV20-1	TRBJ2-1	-	CSARSTVQFF	TGCAGTGCTAGGAGTACTGTGCAGTTCTTC
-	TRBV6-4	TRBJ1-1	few	CASSKGDRHSEAFF	TGTGCCAGCAGTAAGGGGGACCGTCATTCTGAAGCTTTCTTT
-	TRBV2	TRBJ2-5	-	CASSESGRESGTQYF	TGTGCCAGCAGTGAAAGTGGCAGGGAATCGGGGACCCAGTACTTC
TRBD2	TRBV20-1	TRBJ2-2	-	CSASPSGRSGELFF	TGCAGTGCTAGTCCTAGCGGGAGGTCCGGGGAGCTGTTTTTT
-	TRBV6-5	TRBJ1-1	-	CASSRKNTEAFF	TGTGCCAGCAGTAGAAAGAACACTGAAGCTTTCTTT
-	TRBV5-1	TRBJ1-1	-	CASSFDQGRGTEAFF	TGCGCCAGCAGCTTCGATCAGGGCCGGGGCACTGAAGCTTTCTTT
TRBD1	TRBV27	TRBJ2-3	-	CASSFDPRQGGTQYF	TGTGCCAGCAGTTTCGATCCAAGACAGGGTGGTACGCAGTATTTT
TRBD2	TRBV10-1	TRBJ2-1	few	CASSGAGDYNEQFF	TGCGCCAGCAGTGGAGCGGGGGACTACAATGAGCAGTTCTTC
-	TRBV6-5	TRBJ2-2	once	CASSQGPNTGELFF	TGTGCCAGCAGTCAGGGGCCAAACACCGGGGAGCTGTTTTTT
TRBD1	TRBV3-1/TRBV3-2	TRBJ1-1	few	CASSQDLVGDRGPAFF	TGTGCCAGCAGCCAAGATTTGGTAGGGGACAGGGGGCCAGCTTTCTTT
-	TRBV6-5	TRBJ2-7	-	CASRGMNSYEQYF	TGTGCCAGCAGGGGAATGAACTCCTACGAGCAGTACTTC
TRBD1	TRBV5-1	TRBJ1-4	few	CASSPDRAGGNEKLFF	TGCGCCAGCAGCCCAGACAGGGCCGGAGGTAATGAAAAACTGTTTTTT
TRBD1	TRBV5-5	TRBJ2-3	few	CASDRRGIADTQYF	TGTGCCTCCGACCGCAGGGGGATCGCAGATACGCAGTATTTT
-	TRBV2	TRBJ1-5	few	CASTAGPDNQPQHF	TGTGCCAGCACGGCAGGACCAGACAATCAGCCCCAGCATTTT
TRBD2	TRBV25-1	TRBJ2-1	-	CASSDHRAGGTYNEQFF	TGTGCCAGCAGTGACCATCGGGCGGGAGGAACCTACAATGAGCAGTTCTTC
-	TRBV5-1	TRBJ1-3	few	CASSLDRVGGNTIYF	TGCGCCAGCAGCTTGGACAGGGTTGGTGGAAACACCATATATTTT
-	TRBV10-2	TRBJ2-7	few	CASSAISYEQYF	TGCGCCAGCTCAGCAATCTCCTACGAGCAGTACTTC
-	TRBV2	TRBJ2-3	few	CASSDQGRTDTQYF	TGTGCCAGCAGTGATCAGGGCCGCACAGATACGCAGTATTTT
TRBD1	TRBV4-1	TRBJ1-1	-	CASSQEWERTGRLNTEAFF	TGCGCCAGCAGCCAAGAATGGGAGAGGACAGGACGGCTGAACACTGAAGCTTTCTTT
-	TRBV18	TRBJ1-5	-	CASSSKQGGNQPQHF	TGTGCCAGCTCATCAAAACAGGGAGGCAATCAGCCCCAGCATTTT
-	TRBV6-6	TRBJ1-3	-	CASSYSGSSGNTIYF	TGTGCCAGCAGTTACTCAGGTAGCTCTGGAAACACCATATATTTT
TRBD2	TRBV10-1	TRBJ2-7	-	CASSESVGLAGVEQYF	TGCGCCAGCAGTGAGTCGGTCGGACTAGCGGGGGTAGAGCAGTACTTC
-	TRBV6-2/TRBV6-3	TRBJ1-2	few	CASSYSPVSYGYTF	TGTGCCAGCAGTTACTCACCGGTATCCTATGGCTACACCTTC
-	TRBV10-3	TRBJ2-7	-	CAISESRPGSYEQYF	TGTGCCATCAGTGAGTCCCGCCCCGGGAGCTACGAGCAGTACTTC
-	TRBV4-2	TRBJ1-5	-	CASSRATDSNQPQHF	TGTGCCAGCAGCCGCGCGACGGATAGCAATCAGCCCCAGCATTTT
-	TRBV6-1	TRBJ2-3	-	CASSEVRPGTYLKDTQYF	TGTGCCAGCAGTGAAGTCAGACCCGGGACATATCTCAAAGATACGCAGTATTTT
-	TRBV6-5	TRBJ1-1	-	CASSLQGPEAFF	TGTGCCAGCAGTTTACAGGGACCCGAAGCTTTCTTT
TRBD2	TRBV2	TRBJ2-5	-	CASSEGLAGVGETQYF	TGTGCCAGCAGTGAGGGACTAGCGGGAGTAGGGGAGACCCAGTACTTC
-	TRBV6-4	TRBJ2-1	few	CASSVRGAYNEQFF	TGTGCCAGCAGTGTAAGGGGAGCCTACAATGAGCAGTTCTTC
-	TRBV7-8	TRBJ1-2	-	CASSRGTPDGNGYTF	TGTGCCAGCAGCCGGGGGACACCGGATGGCAATGGCTACACCTTC
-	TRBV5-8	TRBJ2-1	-	CASSLGGRAYNEQFF	TGTGCCAGCAGCTTGGGAGGCAGGGCCTACAATGAGCAGTTCTTC
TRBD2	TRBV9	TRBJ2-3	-	CASSTPGTSGGRADTQYF	TGTGCCAGCAGCACTCCCGGGACTAGCGGGGGCAGAGCAGATACGCAGTATTTT
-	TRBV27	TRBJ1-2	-	CAGHYGRVDCRVNYGYTF	TGTGCCGGTCACTATGGCAGGGTAGATTGTAGGGTTAACTATGGCTACACCTTC
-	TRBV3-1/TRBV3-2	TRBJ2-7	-	CASSQAYYEQYF	TGTGCCAGCAGCCAAGCATATTACGAGCAGTACTTC
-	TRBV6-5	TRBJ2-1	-	CASRDYNEQFF	TGTGCCAGCAGGGATTACAATGAGCAGTTCTTC
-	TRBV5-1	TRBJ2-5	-	CASSLGGSLQETQYF	TGCGCCAGCAGCTTGGGCGGCAGCCTCCAAGAGACCCAGTACTTC
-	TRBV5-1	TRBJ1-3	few	CASSQTPGDGNTIYF	TGCGCCAGCAGCCAAACCCCAGGGGACGGAAACACCATATATTTT
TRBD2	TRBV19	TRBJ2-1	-	CASSIRGLAVFRNEQFF	TGTGCCAGTAGTATACGAGGACTAGCAGTATTTAGAAATGAGCAGTTCTTC
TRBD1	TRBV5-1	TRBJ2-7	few	CASSLEQGTYEQYF	TGCGCCAGCAGCTTAGAACAGGGGACCTACGAGCAGTACTTC